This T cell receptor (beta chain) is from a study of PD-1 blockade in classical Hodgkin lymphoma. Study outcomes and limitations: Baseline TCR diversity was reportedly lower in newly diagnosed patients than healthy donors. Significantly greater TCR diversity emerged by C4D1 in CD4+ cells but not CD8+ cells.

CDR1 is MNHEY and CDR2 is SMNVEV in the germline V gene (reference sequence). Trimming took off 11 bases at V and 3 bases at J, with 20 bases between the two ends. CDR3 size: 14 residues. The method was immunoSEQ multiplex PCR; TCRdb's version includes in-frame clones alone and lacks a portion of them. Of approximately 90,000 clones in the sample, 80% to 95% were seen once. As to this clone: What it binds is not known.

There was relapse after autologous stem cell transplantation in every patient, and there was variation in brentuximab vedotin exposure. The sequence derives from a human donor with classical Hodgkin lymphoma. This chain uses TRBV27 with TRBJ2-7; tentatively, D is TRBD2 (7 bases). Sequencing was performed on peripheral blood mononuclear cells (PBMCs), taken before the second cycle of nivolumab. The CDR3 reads CASGRGAAHYEQYF. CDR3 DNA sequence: TGTGCCTCAGGACGGGGGGCGGCGCACTACGAGCAGTACTTC.